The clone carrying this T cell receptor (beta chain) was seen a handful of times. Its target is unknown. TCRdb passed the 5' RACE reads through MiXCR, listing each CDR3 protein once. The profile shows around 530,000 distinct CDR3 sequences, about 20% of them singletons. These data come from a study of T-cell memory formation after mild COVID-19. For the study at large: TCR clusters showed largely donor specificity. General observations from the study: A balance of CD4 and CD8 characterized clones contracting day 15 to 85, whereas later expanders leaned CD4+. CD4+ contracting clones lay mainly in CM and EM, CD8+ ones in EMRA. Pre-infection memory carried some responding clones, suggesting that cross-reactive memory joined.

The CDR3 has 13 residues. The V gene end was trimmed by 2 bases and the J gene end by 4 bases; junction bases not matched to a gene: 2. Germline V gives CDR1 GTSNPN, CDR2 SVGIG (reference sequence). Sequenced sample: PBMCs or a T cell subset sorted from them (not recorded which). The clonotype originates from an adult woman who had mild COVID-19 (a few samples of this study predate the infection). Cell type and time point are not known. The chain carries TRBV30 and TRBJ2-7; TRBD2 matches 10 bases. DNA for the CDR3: TGTGCCTGGAGTAGCGGGGGGGCTTACGAGCAGTACTTC. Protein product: CAWSSGGAYEQYF.